Listed below are T cell receptor beta chains from one sample, sequenced in a study of blood T cell repertoires in COVID-19. Sequenced by immunoSEQ multiplex PCR; TCRdb stores in-frame clones only, minus some. The sample contains some 60,000 clones, approximately 91% of which appear only once. The specimen sequenced was peripheral blood. The receptors come from a human donor in a cohort sampled during active COVID-19. Both conserved end residues are part of each CDR3. Clone size is stated in some rows and not others, as once, few, many or a class when expanded.

v_call,clone_size,cdr3_aa
TRBV7-9,once,CASSLPLTGLSGNTIYF
TRBV11-2,.,CASSSIAGGYARPNEQFF
TRBV27,once,CASASGRWYEQYF
TRBV29-1,once,CSVTPGQGRPLKGYTF
TRBV29-1,.,CSVGHLYEQYF
TRBV19,.,CASSSGRPVGEQYF
TRBV10-3,.,CAISRGQAISYEQYF
TRBV3-1/TRBV3-2,once,CASSQGRVDTQYF
TRBV19,.,CASSLAGATEAFF
TRBV3-1/TRBV3-2,.,CASSQDGTRNTEAFF
TRBV29-1,.,CSAPVSGTQYF
TRBV19,once,CASRVDGLFTEAFF
TRBV5-1,.,CASSEVGVAYEQYF
TRBV7-2,.,CASSLAPRGDTQYF
TRBV6-5,.,CASSASSGNTIYF
TRBV19,.,CASSPTGSYNEQFF
TRBV2,.,CARGQGRNEKLFF
TRBV7-2,.,CASSLAGRDYEQYF
TRBV12-3/TRBV12-4,few,CASSFLRLEAFF
TRBV19,.,CASSTAKTGVETQYF
TRBV7-2,.,CASSMGGYGEQYF
TRBV7-9,.,CASSLFTGGGETQYF
TRBV5-6,.,CASSRLAVYEQYF
TRBV6-5,.,CASRKEGFYNSPLHF
TRBV27,once,CASSFRGRVADTDTQYF
TRBV7-9,.,CASSSTGNTEAFF
TRBV6-5,.,CASRPPMGGAHEQYF
TRBV7-9,.,CASSLAGADSSYEQYF
TRBV24-1,.,CATSDFGASGSWVPGELFF
TRBV18,.,CASSPYSGGTGGGTDTQYF